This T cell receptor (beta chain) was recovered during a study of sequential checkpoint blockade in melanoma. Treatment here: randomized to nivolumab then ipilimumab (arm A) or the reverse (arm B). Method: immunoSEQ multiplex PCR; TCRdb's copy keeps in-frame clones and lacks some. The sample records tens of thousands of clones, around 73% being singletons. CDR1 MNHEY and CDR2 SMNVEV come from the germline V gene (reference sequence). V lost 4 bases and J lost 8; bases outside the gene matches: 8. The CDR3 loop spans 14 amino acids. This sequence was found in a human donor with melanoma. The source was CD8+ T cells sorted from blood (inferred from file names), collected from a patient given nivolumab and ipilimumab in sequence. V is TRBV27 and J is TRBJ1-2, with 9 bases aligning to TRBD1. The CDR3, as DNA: TGTGCCAGCAGTTCCCCGGACAGGGGAGAAGGCTACACCTTC. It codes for CASSSPDRGEGYTF.